The 24 T cell receptor beta chains in this list originate from one sample, sequenced in a study of shared clonotypes between healthy human individuals. In the naive CD8 group, cells lacked CD45RO and were positively selected for CCR7, so terminally differentiated effector memory CD45RA+ cells were left out. Profiling relied on immunoSEQ multiplex PCR, and the TCRdb table lists in-frame clones only, not all of them. In the table there are 550,000 to 750,000 clones, roughly 94% of which are singletons. The sample taken for sequencing was naive CD8+ T cells sorted from blood. These receptors were obtained from a man between 25 and 39 years old in good health.

The rearrangement joins TRBV29-1 to TRBJ1-2; D not resolved. The length of the CDR3 is 12 residues. Per the germline V gene, CDR1 is SQVTM and CDR2 is ANQGSEA. Trimming cost V 7 bases and J 1 base, with 10 bases left between them. The CDR3 region has the DNA TGCAGCGCTTACGGGCGTAACTATGGCTACACCTTC. Amino acids: CSAYGRNYGYTF. The variable domain in full, completed from reference TRBV29-1 and TRBJ1-2, reads SAVISQKPSRDICQRGTSLTIQCQVDSQVTMMFWYRQQPGQSLTLIATANQGSEATYESGFVIDKFPISRPNLTFSTLTVSNMSPEDSSIYLCSAYGRNYGYTFGSGTRLTVV.

V is TRBV14 and J is TRBJ2-7, with a possible D match to TRBD1 (5 bases). CDR1 and CDR2 (germline): SGHDN, FVKESK. This CDR3 has 13 residues. V was cut by 3 bases and J by 7 bases, with 13 bases left in between. The CDR3 DNA reads TGTGCCAGCAGCCACCGCAGGGTCGGGGAGCAGTACTTC. This codes for CASSHRRVGEQYF.

The DNA for the CDR3 is TGTGCCAGCAGTAAAGGACAGGGAGTGGCCGGGGAGCTGTTTTTT. Its translation is CASSKGQGVAGELFF. V is TRBV25-1 and J is TRBJ2-2; 8 nucleotides agree with TRBD1. The CDR3 is 15 residues long. Germline CDR1 and CDR2: MGHDK and SYGVNS. The V and J ends lost 5 bases and 6 bases, in that order; junction bases with no gene match: 8.

The chain employs TRBV28 and TRBJ2-1; a weak D match, TRBD2 (7 bases). CDR3 length equals 14 residues. The V gene's germline CDR1 is MDHEN and CDR2 SYDVKM. V dropped 3 bases and J dropped 5 bases, with 11 bases sitting between them. Written as DNA, the CDR3 is TGTGCCAGCAGTTTGGTGCGGGGGCACAATGAGCAGTTCTTC. This sequence encodes CASSLVRGHNEQFF.

The sample holds one count of this clone. The chain joins TRBV2 to TRBJ2-7, with D possibly being TRBD1 (5 bases). CDR3 length equals 14 residues. Germline loops: CDR1 SNHLY, CDR2 FYNNEI. V was pared by 10 bases and J by 0 bases, with 16 bases between. In nucleotides, the CDR3 is TGTGCCACCGAAAGGTCGGACAACTCCTACGAGCAGTACTTC. This gives the protein CATERSDNSYEQYF.

This clone was recorded only once. The chain uses TRBV28 and TRBJ2-2; D may be TRBD1 (6 bases). V was shortened by 6 bases and J by 4 bases, with 18 bases between the two germline ends. The CDR3 loop spans 16 amino acids. The germline gives CDR1 MDHEN, CDR2 SYDVKM. CDR3 nucleotide sequence: TGTGCCAGCAGCCCGTCACAGGGCTGGGGCACCGGGGAGCTGTTTTTT. This translates into CASSPSQGWGTGELFF.

This rearrangement joins TRBV19 to TRBJ1-3; no reliable D call. The CDR3 runs 15 residues. Germline CDR1 reads LNHDA; CDR2 reads SQIVND (reference sequence). Trimming removed 2 bases from V and 0 bases from J, with 8 bases in between. CDR3 sequence: CASSITASSGNTIYF. CDR3 nucleotide sequence: TGTGCCAGTAGTATAACGGCGAGCTCTGGAAACACCATATATTTT.

The chain is built from TRBV28 and TRBJ2-5; no clear D gene. The CDR3 runs to 14 residues. CDR1 MDHEN and CDR2 SYDVKM come from the germline V gene. The V end was cut by 4 bases, the J end by 5 bases, with 14 bases between. CDR3 DNA sequence: TGTGCCAGCAGTTCCCCCTACTCGCTGGAGACCCAGTACTTC. The encoded protein is CASSSPYSLETQYF.

The chain links TRBV6-6 to TRBJ2-2, with 10 positions matching TRBD1. This CDR3 has 16 residues. The germline V gene encodes CDR1 MNHNY and CDR2 SVGAGI (reference sequence). Trimming cost V 0 bases and J 6 bases; bases outside gene matches: 4. The CDR3 DNA follows: TGTGCCAGCAGTTACTCAAGGGACAGGGGTGCCGGGGAGCTGTTTTTT. It translates to CASSYSRDRGAGELFF.

This clone was counted once. This chain links TRBV7-9 with TRBJ2-7, with D tentatively TRBD2 (5 bases). V lost 3 bases and J lost 3, with 15 bases in between. The CDR3 runs 15 residues. Germline V lookup: CDR1 SEHNR, CDR2 FQNEAQ (reference sequence). The CDR3: CASSFPLDPDYEQYF. The CDR3 DNA sequence: TGTGCCAGCAGCTTTCCACTAGATCCCGACTACGAGCAGTACTTC.

This clone showed up just once. V usage is TRBV11-2 and J usage is TRBJ2-3, with TRBD2 identical over 10 bases. Germline V gene lookup returns CDR1 SGHAT and CDR2 FQNNGV. After removal of 4 bases from V and 6 bases from J, the junction contained 10 bases not matched to a gene. The CDR3 consists of 16 residues. CDR3: CASSSSVSGRFDTQYF. The CDR3 bases are TGTGCCAGCAGCTCCTCAGTTAGCGGGAGGTTTGATACGCAGTATTTT.

With regard to this clone: This sample also contains other DNA sequences that code for the same CDR3. The chain joins TRBV4-1 to TRBJ1-1, with D unresolved. V lost 2 bases to trimming and J lost 2 bases, with 0 bases between them. The germline V gene has CDR1 MGHRA and CDR2 YSYEKL. The CDR3 extends over 11 amino acids. CDR3 residues: CASSQNTEAFF. In nucleotides, the CDR3 is TGCGCCAGCAGCCAAAACACTGAAGCTTTCTTT.

The chain joins TRBV13 to TRBJ2-5; no definite D call. This CDR3 has 16 residues. V was clipped by 0 bases and J by 4 bases, with 15 bases between them. Germline lookup yields CDR1 PRHDT and CDR2 FYEKMQ (reference sequence). This CDR3 is CASSLGLSSGGETQYF. CDR3 coding DNA: TGTGCCAGCAGCTTAGGTCTTTCCTCGGGCGGAGAGACCCAGTACTTC.

The chain employs TRBV11-2 and TRBJ1-4; D is undetermined. The germline V gene has CDR1 SGHAT and CDR2 FQNNGV. The V end was cut by 0 bases, the J end by 5 bases, with 16 bases between. The CDR3 sequence is 17 residues long. The CDR3 DNA follows: TGTGCCAGCAGCTTAGAAAGCGGCGGGATACTCAATGAAAAACTGTTTTTT. Protein: CASSLESGGILNEKLFF.

In the case of this clone: The sample holds other DNA sequences that translate to the same CDR3. The V gene is TRBV28, the J gene TRBJ2-7, with 9 bases matching TRBD1. The V gene's germline CDR1 is MDHEN and CDR2 SYDVKM. The CDR3 is 13 amino acids. J gave up 4 bases and V 6 bases, and 4 bases lay outside the gene matches. The CDR3 nucleotides read TGTGCCAGCAGCCCGACAGGGGGTTACGAGCAGTACTTC. Protein: CASSPTGGYEQYF.

This clone was detected only a few times. The chain is built from TRBV4-3 and TRBJ1-1; D unresolved. The CDR3 runs 13 residues. The V gene lost 1 base and the J gene lost 3 bases, with 6 bases spanning the gap. The V gene's germline CDR1 is LGHNA and CDR2 YSLEER. CDR3 loop: CASSQADHTEAFF. The CDR3, as DNA: TGCGCCAGCAGCCAAGCGGACCACACTGAAGCTTTCTTT.

The chain combines TRBV27 with TRBJ1-1; D not certain. This CDR3 is built from 14 residues. Germline assignment: CDR1 MNHEY and CDR2 SMNVEV (reference sequence). V shed 1 base and J shed 9 bases, with 15 bases lying between them. The DNA of the CDR3 is TGTGCCAGCAGTTTATACGCCGATCGATCTAAAGCTTTCTTT. Translated: CASSLYADRSKAFF.

The chain combines TRBV7-9 with TRBJ2-5; TRBD1 might be the D (6 bases). The V and J ends lost 2 bases and 2 bases respectively, with 9 bases between them. CDR1 and CDR2 from the germline V gene are SEHNR and FQNEAQ (reference sequence). This CDR3 region has 14 residues. This chain's CDR3 is CASSLLGTQETQYF. CDR3 nucleotide sequence: TGTGCCAGCAGCTTATTAGGGACACAAGAGACCCAGTACTTC.

The chain joins TRBV15 to TRBJ1-5; TRBD1 aligns across 9 bases. Germline values: CDR1 LNHNV, CDR2 YYDKDF (reference sequence). Trimming took 1 base from V and 7 from J; bases not matched to a gene: 14. This CDR3 is built from 18 residues. In DNA form, the CDR3 reads TGTGCCACCAGCAGAGGGGCAGGCGGGACAGGGTTGATCCAGCCCCAGCATTTT. This sequence encodes CATSRGAGGTGLIQPQHF.

V gene TRBV12-5 combines with J gene TRBJ2-7, with 7 bases matching TRBD1. CDR3 length: 14 amino acids. The germline gives CDR1 LGHNT, CDR2 FRNRAP. V lost 6 bases to trimming and J lost 3 bases; unmatched junction nucleotides: 8. CDR3 sequence: CASGLQTGIYEQYF. CDR3 in DNA: TGTGCTAGTGGGCTCCAGACAGGGATCTACGAGCAGTACTTC.

This clone was observed once. The chain joins TRBV7-6 to TRBJ2-5; maybe TRBD2 (6 bases). This CDR3 has 14 amino acids. Germline V lookup: CDR1 SGHVS, CDR2 FNYEAQ. V was clipped by 5 bases and J by 2 bases, with 12 bases between them. DNA for the CDR3: TGTGCCAGCAGCCAGATGACTAGTCAAGAGACCCAGTACTTC. Amino acid sequence: CASSQMTSQETQYF. The full variable domain, completed using reference TRBV7-6 and TRBJ2-5, is GAGVSQSPRYKVTKRGQDVALRCDPISGHVSLYWYRQALGQGPEFLTYFNYEAQQDKSGLPNDRFSAERPEGSISTLTIQRTEQRDSAMYRCASSQMTSQETQYFGPGTRLLVL.

This chain links TRBV29-1 with TRBJ2-4; D is possibly TRBD2 (5 bases). From germline, CDR1 is SQVTM and CDR2 ANQGSEA. This CDR3 spans 13 amino acids. V lost 6 bases and J lost 2, with 11 bases in between. CDR3 sequence reads: CSVGRGSKNIQYF. As DNA, the CDR3 is TGCAGCGTCGGCCGGGGTTCCAAAAACATTCAGTACTTC.

V gene TRBV4-1 combines with J gene TRBJ2-2; D tentatively reads TRBD1 or TRBD2 (5 bases each). Germline V gene sequence: CDR1 MGHRA, CDR2 YSYEKL. V lost 6 bases and J lost 4, with 12 bases in between. This CDR3 has 14 amino acids. The CDR3 DNA is TGCGCCAGCAGGGGGGAAGGAGGCACCGGGGAGCTGTTTTTT. Translation: CASRGEGGTGELFF.

V and J are TRBV7-9 and TRBJ2-3; D uncertain. CDR3 length: 14 residues. V was pared by 8 bases and J by 2 bases, with 14 bases between. Germline loops: CDR1 SEHNR, CDR2 FQNEAQ (reference sequence). In DNA, the CDR3 is TGTGCCAGCTCAATCGACGGAATCACAGATACGCAGTATTTT. As protein: CASSIDGITDTQYF.